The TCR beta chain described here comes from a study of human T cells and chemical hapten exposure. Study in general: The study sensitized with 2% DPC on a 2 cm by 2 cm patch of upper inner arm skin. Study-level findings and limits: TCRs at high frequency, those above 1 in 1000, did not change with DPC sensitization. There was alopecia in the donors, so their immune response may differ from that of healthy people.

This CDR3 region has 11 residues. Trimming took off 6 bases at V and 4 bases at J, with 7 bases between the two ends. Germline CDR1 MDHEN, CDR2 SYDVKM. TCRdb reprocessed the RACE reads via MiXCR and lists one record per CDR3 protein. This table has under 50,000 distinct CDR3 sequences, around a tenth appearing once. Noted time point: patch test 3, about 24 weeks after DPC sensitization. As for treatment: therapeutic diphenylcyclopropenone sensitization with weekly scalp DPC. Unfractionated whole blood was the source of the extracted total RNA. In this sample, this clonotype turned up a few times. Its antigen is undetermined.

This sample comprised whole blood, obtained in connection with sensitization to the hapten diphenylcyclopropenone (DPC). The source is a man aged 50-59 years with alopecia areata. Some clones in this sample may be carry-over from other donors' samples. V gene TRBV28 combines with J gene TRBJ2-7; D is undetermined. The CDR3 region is CASRTDYEQYF. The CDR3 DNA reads TGTGCCAGCAGGACGGATTACGAGCAGTACTTC.